These T cell receptor beta chains were read from a single sample in a study of CD8 T cells in Susac syndrome. TCRdb re-derived calls from the immunoSEQ multiplex PCR reads in MiXCR, one entry per CDR3 protein. The table includes about 210,000 distinct CDR3 sequences, about 95% detected once. Sequenced sample: CD4+ T cells from PBMCs. These receptors came from a human donor with multiple sclerosis. Each CDR3 is given with its conserved first and last residue.

CDR3 | V
CASSLVIIAEPYNEQFF | TRBV5-1
CASSTTVTREQFF | TRBV19
CASKLETGPNYEQYF | TRBV12-3/TRBV12-4
CASRMGTSGQAYF | TRBV12-3/TRBV12-4
CATSRVLAGGFAGGNTIYF | TRBV15
CSAMTRETQYF | TRBV20-1
CASSSVDAYEKLFF | TRBV27
CSAHQTGDEQYF | TRBV20-1
CASSRVAGGVSYEQYF | TRBV3-1
CASSRGEIITGELFF | TRBV6-5